This T cell receptor (beta chain) appears in the sequencing data of a study of post-analysis software for immune sequencing data. Libraries were made from TCR beta cDNA, and they carried unique molecular identifiers. T cells numbering about 0.85 to 11 million gave rise to 400,000 to 550,000 cDNA molecules. TCRdb itself ran the PCR reads through MiXCR, one entry per CDR3 protein. The sample contains about 810,000 distinct CDR3 sequences, approximately 53% of which appear only once. Regarding the study as a whole: The study found TRBV5-6, TRBV5-1 and TRBV20-1 among roughly 5 TRBV segments more frequent in patients than controls. Batch-mates among the samples co-clustered strongly by F measure. Significantly lower normalized Chao1 diversity was seen in multiple sclerosis patients than in controls.

The CDR3 sequence is 14 residues long. Germline V gives CDR1 SNHLY, CDR2 FYNNEI. V gave up 7 bases and J gave up 2 bases, with 15 bases separating them. In regard to this clonotype: Its antigen is not known.

This sequence originates from a girl aged 5-17 years with multiple sclerosis. The V gene is TRBV2, the J gene TRBJ2-7; D not certain. The sequenced sample consisted of blood. CDR3 nucleotides: TGTGCCAGCACTGCCAGCCGAGTCCCCTACGAGCAGTACTTC. It translates to CASTASRVPYEQYF.